What follows are 2 T cell receptor beta chains derived from one specimen sequenced in a study of T cell changes during pregnancy in multiple sclerosis. Only in-frame clones appear in the TCRdb table, and some are missing; sequencing was by immunoSEQ multiplex PCR. The sample comprises more than 80,000 clones, roughly 90% of which are singletons, and less than 2% rests with the top ten. Source: peripheral blood, taken in the first trimester of pregnancy. These TCRs come from a female donor with multiple sclerosis, enrolled in a pregnancy study.

This clone was seen only once. The chain uses TRBV6-1 and TRBJ1-3, with D perhaps matching TRBD1 (6 bases). V was pared by 5 bases and J by 2 bases, with 13 bases between. CDR3 length equals 15 residues. Per the germline V gene, CDR1 is MNHNS and CDR2 is SASEGT. DNA of the CDR3: TGTGCCAGCAGTCCCAGGGGAGTGACTGGAAACACCATATATTTT. As protein: CASSPRGVTGNTIYF.

The gene calls are TRBV5-1 and TRBJ1-1; unclear D gene. Germline CDR1 is SGHRS and CDR2 is YFSETQ. CDR3 length: 13 amino acids. The V and J ends lost 1 base and 8 bases respectively, with 12 bases between them. The CDR3 coding sequence is TGCGCCAGCAGCTTGCCGGAGACCAACGAAGCTTTCTTT. Translating gives CASSLPETNEAFF.